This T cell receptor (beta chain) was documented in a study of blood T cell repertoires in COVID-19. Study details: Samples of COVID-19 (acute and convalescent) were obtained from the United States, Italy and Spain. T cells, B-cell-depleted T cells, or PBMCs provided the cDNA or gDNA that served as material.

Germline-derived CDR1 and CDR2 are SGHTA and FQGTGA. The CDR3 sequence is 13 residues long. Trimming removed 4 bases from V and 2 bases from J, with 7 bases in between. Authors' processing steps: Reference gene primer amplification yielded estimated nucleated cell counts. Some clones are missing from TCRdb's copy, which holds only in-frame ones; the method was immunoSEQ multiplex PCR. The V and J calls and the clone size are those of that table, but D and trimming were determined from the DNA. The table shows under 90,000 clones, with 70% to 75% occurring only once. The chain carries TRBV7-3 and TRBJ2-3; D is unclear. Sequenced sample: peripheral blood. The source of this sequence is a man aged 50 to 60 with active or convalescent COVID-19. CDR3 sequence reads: CASSSFNTDTQYF. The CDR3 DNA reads TGTGCCAGCAGCTCGTTTAACACAGATACGCAGTATTTT.